A single sample gave rise to the 24 T cell receptor beta chains below, sequenced in a study of cytomegalovirus exposure and HLA in healthy donors. Primers for the PCR totalled 60 Vbeta and 13 Jbeta. The data were produced by immunoSEQ multiplex PCR, yet TCRdb's version contains in-frame clones alone and is incomplete. The sample has over 200,000 clones, 60% to 80% seen once. The sample comprised PBMCs. These receptors were taken from a woman in her thirties in good health and CMV-seronegative.

A remark on this clone: A clone one base away is much larger, so this may be a read error. Other DNA sequences of this sample code for an identical CDR3. The V and J genes are TRBV13 and TRBJ1-1, with D possibly matching TRBD1 (6 bases). The CDR3 runs to 14 residues. Germline-derived CDR1 and CDR2 are PRHDT and FYEKMQ (reference sequence). V lost 3 bases to trimming and J lost 0 bases, with 8 bases between them. The CDR3 is CASSLQGLNTEAFF. CDR3 in DNA: TGTGCCAGCAGCTTGCAGGGGTTGAACACTGAAGCTTTCTTT.

The chain is built from TRBV6-5 and TRBJ2-1; D ambiguous. V was clipped by 5 bases and J by 2 bases, with 10 bases between them. The CDR3 extends over 14 amino acids. Looked up from germline, CDR1 is MNHEY and CDR2 is SVGAGI. CDR3 coding DNA: TGTGCCAGCAGTCCCGCGTTGCCCTACAATGAGCAGTTCTTC. As protein: CASSPALPYNEQFF.

Only a few counts were recorded for this clone. The CDR3 reads CASKNSGTGGYEQFF. CDR3 sequence (DNA): TGTGCCAGCAAAAATTCTGGGACAGGGGGCTATGAGCAGTTCTTC. The chain has TRBV27 and TRBJ2-1, with TRBD1 identical over 12 bases. From germline, CDR1 is MNHEY and CDR2 SMNVEV (reference sequence). The CDR3 sequence is 15 residues long. The V segment lost 7 bases and the J segment 8 bases; nucleotides outside the gene matches: 9.

This sequence joins TRBV19 and TRBJ2-6; 7 bases align to TRBD1. V gave up 5 bases and J gave up 2 bases; unmatched junction bases: 3. The CDR3 has 15 residues. Per the germline V gene, CDR1 is LNHDA and CDR2 is SQIVND (reference sequence). In DNA form, the CDR3 reads TGTGCCAGTAGTCGACAGGGAGCTGGGGCCAACGTCCTGACTTTC. Protein: CASSRQGAGANVLTF.

This sequence joins TRBV27 and TRBJ2-7; 10 positions match TRBD2. The V gene end was trimmed by 5 bases and the J gene end by 3 bases; junction bases not matched to a gene: 10. Germline V gene lookup returns CDR1 MNHEY and CDR2 SMNVEV (reference sequence). CDR3 length: 16 amino acids. CDR3 loop: CASSPNPSGRYYEQYF. In DNA, the CDR3 is TGTGCCAGCAGTCCCAATCCTAGCGGGAGATACTACGAGCAGTACTTC.

In the case of this clone: This CDR3 is also generated by other DNA sequences in the sample. The chain uses TRBV5-1 and TRBJ1-1; 7 bases fit TRBD1. V lost 2 bases, J lost 7 bases, and 2 bases stayed unmatched. Per germline, CDR1 SGHRS and CDR2 YFSETQ. The CDR3 is 12 residues long. The CDR3 protein is CASSLQGNEAFF. The CDR3 DNA reads TGCGCCAGCAGCTTACAGGGGAATGAAGCTTTCTTT.

This clone occurred a few times. The rearrangement links TRBV7-2 to TRBJ1-2, with TRBD1 matching 9 bases. This CDR3 comprises 14 residues. V shed 6 bases and J 8 bases; nucleotides not matched to a gene: 10. The germline V gene encodes CDR1 SGHTA and CDR2 FQGNSA. As DNA, the CDR3 is TGTGCCAGCAGTCGCATGAACAGGGGGCTCGGCTACACCTTC. It encodes CASSRMNRGLGYTF.

This chain joins TRBV6-1 and TRBJ1-5; D is perhaps TRBD1 (6 bases). This CDR3 spans 14 amino acids. The germline V gene encodes CDR1 MNHNS and CDR2 SASEGT. V was cut by 6 bases and J by 3 bases, with 12 bases left in between. The CDR3 here is CASRQDRFNQPQHF. CDR3 nucleotide sequence: TGTGCCAGCAGGCAGGACAGATTCAATCAGCCCCAGCATTTT.

The chain is built from TRBV7-2 and TRBJ2-3; D gene unclear. This CDR3 spans 13 amino acids. Germline V lookup: CDR1 SGHTA, CDR2 FQGNSA. The V end was cut by 8 bases, the J end by 0 bases, with 9 bases between. The CDR3, as DNA: TGTGCCAGCGGTAGTCTTAGCACAGATACGCAGTATTTT. It codes for CASGSLSTDTQYF.

In the case of this clone: The same CDR3 also results from other DNA sequences found in this sample. The chain uses TRBV7-3 and TRBJ2-1; 11 bases are a match to TRBD2. In germline, CDR1 is SGHTA, CDR2 FQGTGA. This CDR3 has 15 residues. Germline trimming cut 4 bases from V and 7 bases from J; bases unmatched to any gene: 6. The CDR3 region has the DNA TGTGCCAGCAGCTCGATACTAGCGGGGGTAAATGAGCAGTTCTTC. Protein sequence: CASSSILAGVNEQFF. Full variable domain (rest looked up from reference TRBV7-3 and TRBJ2-1): GAGVSQTPSNKVTEKGKYVELRCDPISGHTALYWYRQSLGQGPEFLIYFQGTGAADDSGLPNDRFFAVRPEGSVSTLKIQRTERGDSAVYLCASSSILAGVNEQFFGPGTRLTVL.

V usage is TRBV6-1 and J usage is TRBJ2-3, with D possibly matching TRBD1 (7 bases). V gave up 4 bases and J gave up 7 bases, with 18 bases separating them. This CDR3 contains 15 residues. The germline V gene encodes CDR1 MNHNS and CDR2 SASEGT. The CDR3 region has the DNA TGTGCCAGCAGTGGACAGGGACTCTATGACAATACGCAGTATTTT. This gives the protein CASSGQGLYDNTQYF.

The gene calls are TRBV5-4 and TRBJ1-2, with D maybe TRBD1 (5 bases). With 2 bases removed from V and 8 bases from J, the gap between germline ends came to 16 bases. The length of the CDR3 is 14 residues. Germline assignment: CDR1 SGHNT and CDR2 YYREEE (reference sequence). The CDR3: CASSLEQGVGGYTF. The DNA of the CDR3 is TGTGCCAGCAGCTTAGAGCAGGGTGTTGGCGGCTACACCTTC.

V is TRBV13 and J is TRBJ2-7, with 10 bases matching TRBD2. The CDR3 extends over 14 amino acids. Trimming took 4 bases from V and 6 from J; bases not matched to a gene: 6. Germline CDR1 reads PRHDT; CDR2 reads FYEKMQ (reference sequence). The CDR3 loop is CASSSEREGREQYF. CDR3 nucleotides: TGTGCCAGCAGCTCAGAGCGGGAGGGCCGCGAGCAGTACTTC.

This chain connects TRBV27 to TRBJ2-5; weak D call: TRBD2 (7 bases). The J call may not be correct, given that the DNA end is closer to TRBJ2-7. CDR3 length equals 12 residues. Germline V CDR1 and CDR2: MNHEY, SMNVEV (reference sequence). CDR3 sequence reads: CASGGAWGEQYF. In nucleotides, the CDR3 is TGTGCCAGCGGGGGGGCATGGGGCGAGCAGTACTTC.

The chain employs TRBV5-1 and TRBJ2-3; 8 nucleotides match TRBD2. This CDR3 spans 15 amino acids. V shed 2 bases and J 6 bases; nucleotides not matched to a gene: 8. Germline CDR1 and CDR2: SGHRS and YFSETQ. DNA for the CDR3: TGCGCCAGCAGCTTTACGGGAGGGAGGATGGATACGCAGTATTTT. It specifies CASSFTGGRMDTQYF.

This clone occurred a few times. This rearrangement joins TRBV6-1 to TRBJ1-2, with 7 nucleotides matching TRBD1. The CDR3 has 15 amino acids. Germline-derived CDR1 and CDR2 are MNHNS and SASEGT. Germline trimming cut 1 base from V and 7 bases from J; bases unmatched to any gene: 9. The CDR3 protein is CASSEVERGRGGYTF. The DNA for the CDR3 is TGTGCCAGCAGTGAAGTTGAGAGGGGGCGAGGTGGCTACACCTTC.

This sequence joins TRBV4-1 and TRBJ2-7; 11 nucleotides agree with TRBD2. V lost 1 base, J lost 4 bases, and 12 bases stayed unmatched. Germline V lookup: CDR1 MGHRA, CDR2 YSYEKL. The CDR3 spans 18 residues. In DNA form, the CDR3 reads TGCGCCAGCAGCCAAGTACCCATAGCGGGAGGGCAAGTTTACGAGCAGTACTTC. It encodes CASSQVPIAGGQVYEQYF.

The chain joins TRBV27 to TRBJ1-5; TRBD1 matches at 7 bases. The junction had 2 bases not matched to a gene; V was cut back by 3 bases and J by 3 bases. The CDR3 spans 14 residues. Germline V gene sequence: CDR1 MNHEY, CDR2 SMNVEV (reference sequence). The CDR3 spells CASSFGTDNQPQHF. The CDR3 bases are TGTGCCAGCAGTTTCGGGACAGACAATCAGCCCCAGCATTTT.

The rearrangement links TRBV29-1 to TRBJ1-2; D is uncertain. Germline lookup yields CDR1 SQVTM and CDR2 ANQGSEA. V lost 0 bases and J lost 4, with 12 bases in between. The CDR3 spans 14 residues. The CDR3 is CSVEEEGKGYGYTF. The CDR3, as DNA: TGCAGCGTTGAAGAAGAGGGAAAGGGCTATGGCTACACCTTC.

On this clone itself: Mismatch with germline at one junction end may stem from a read error. The chain joins TRBV7-9 to TRBJ1-1; 7 bases are a match to TRBD1. This CDR3 is built from 16 residues. Germline V gives CDR1 SEHNR, CDR2 FQNEAQ (reference sequence). The CDR3 bases are TGTTCCAGCAGCTTAGGTGGAGGGGGCCCGAACACTGAAGCTTTCTTT. Protein sequence: CSSSLGGGGPNTEAFF.

The V gene is TRBV30, the J gene TRBJ2-4, with D possibly being TRBD1 (6 bases). The CDR3 length is 13 residues. CDR1 is GTSNPN, CDR2 SVGIG, per germline (reference sequence). V was trimmed by 1 base and J by 6 bases, leaving 10 bases between them. The CDR3 DNA sequence: TGTGCCTGGAGTGGAACAGGGAGAAACATTCAGTACTTC. This translates into CAWSGTGRNIQYF.

The chain links TRBV6-5 to TRBJ1-1, with 8 nucleotides matching TRBD1. J was trimmed by 3 bases and V by 5 bases; bases with no gene match: 8. This CDR3 comprises 15 residues. Germline CDR1 MNHEY, CDR2 SVGAGI. The CDR3, as DNA: TGTGCCAGCAGTGCATTCCAGGGGGCGGACACTGAAGCTTTCTTT. Translation gives CASSAFQGADTEAFF.

The V and J genes are TRBV10-3 and TRBJ1-5; D remains ambiguous. Trimming pared 8 bases from V and 7 bases from J, leaving 12 bases between. The CDR3 is made up of 12 amino acids. Per the germline V gene, CDR1 is ENHRY and CDR2 is SYGVKD. CDR3 region: CAIAPEGQPQHF. DNA of the CDR3: TGTGCCATCGCCCCTGAGGGCCAGCCCCAGCATTTT.

With regard to this clone: Additional DNA sequences in this sample encode the identical CDR3. The rearrangement uses TRBV18 and TRBJ1-1; the D gene is possibly TRBD1 (6 bases). The V gene lost 2 bases and the J gene lost 5 bases, with 9 bases spanning the gap. Germline V CDR1 and CDR2: KGHSH, LQKENI. The CDR3 runs 13 residues. The CDR3 loop is CASSPNRETEAFF. The CDR3 nucleotides read TGTGCCAGCTCACCAAACAGGGAAACTGAAGCTTTCTTT.